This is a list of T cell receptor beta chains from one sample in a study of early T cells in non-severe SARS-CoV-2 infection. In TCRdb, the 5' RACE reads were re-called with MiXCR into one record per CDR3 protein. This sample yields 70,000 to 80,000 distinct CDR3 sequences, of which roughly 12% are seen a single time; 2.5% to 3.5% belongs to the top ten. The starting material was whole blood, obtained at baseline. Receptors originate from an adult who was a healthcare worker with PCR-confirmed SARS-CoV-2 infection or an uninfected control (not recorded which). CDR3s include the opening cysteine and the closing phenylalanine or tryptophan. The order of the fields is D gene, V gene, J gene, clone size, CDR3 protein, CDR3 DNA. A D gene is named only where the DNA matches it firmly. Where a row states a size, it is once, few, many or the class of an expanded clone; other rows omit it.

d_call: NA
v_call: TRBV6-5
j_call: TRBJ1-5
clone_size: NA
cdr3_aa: CASSYQGSNQPQHF
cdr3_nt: TGTGCCAGCAGTTACCAGGGTAGCAATCAGCCCCAGCATTTT

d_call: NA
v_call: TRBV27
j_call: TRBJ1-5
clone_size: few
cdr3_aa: CASKAGNNQPQHF
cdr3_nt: TGTGCCAGCAAGGCAGGGAACAATCAGCCCCAGCATTTT

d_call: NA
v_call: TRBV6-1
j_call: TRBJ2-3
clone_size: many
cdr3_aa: CASSEQGHTDTQYF
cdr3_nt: TGTGCCAGCAGTGAACAGGGTCACACAGATACGCAGTATTTT

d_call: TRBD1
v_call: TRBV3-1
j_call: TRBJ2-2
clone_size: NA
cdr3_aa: CASTDRLTGELFF
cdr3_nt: TGTGCCAGCACGGACAGGCTTACCGGGGAGCTGTTTTTT

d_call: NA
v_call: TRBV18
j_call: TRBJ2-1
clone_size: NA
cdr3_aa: CASSPNIGGIQGNEQFF
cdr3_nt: TGTGCCAGCTCTCCCAACATAGGGGGAATACAGGGCAATGAGCAGTTCTTC

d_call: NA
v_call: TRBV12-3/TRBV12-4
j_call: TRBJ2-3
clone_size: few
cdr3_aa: CASSLLAASTDTQYF
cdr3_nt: TGTGCCAGCAGTCTACTAGCCGCGAGCACAGATACGCAGTATTTT

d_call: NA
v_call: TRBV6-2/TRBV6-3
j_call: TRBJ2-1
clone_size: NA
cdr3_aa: CASRLRGAYNEQFF
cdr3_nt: TGTGCCAGCCGACTACGCGGGGCTTACAATGAGCAGTTCTTC

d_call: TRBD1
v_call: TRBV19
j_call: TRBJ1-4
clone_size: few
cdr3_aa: CASRDRGVSTNEKLFF
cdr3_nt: TGTGCCAGTAGGGACAGGGGCGTCTCGACTAATGAAAAACTGTTTTTT

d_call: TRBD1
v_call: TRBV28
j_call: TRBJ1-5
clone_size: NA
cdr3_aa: CASSIGQGSQPQHF
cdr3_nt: TGTGCCAGCAGTATCGGACAGGGGTCTCAGCCCCAGCATTTT

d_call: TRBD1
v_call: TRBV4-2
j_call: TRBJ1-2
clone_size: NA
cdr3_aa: CASSQERGQGYGYTF
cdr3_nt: TGTGCCAGCAGCCAAGAGAGGGGACAGGGTTATGGCTACACCTTC

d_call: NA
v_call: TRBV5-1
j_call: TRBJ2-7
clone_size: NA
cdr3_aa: CASSQPRGHEQYF
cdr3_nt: TGCGCCAGCAGCCAACCCAGGGGTCACGAGCAGTACTTC

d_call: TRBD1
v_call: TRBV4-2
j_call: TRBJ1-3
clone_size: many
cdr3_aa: CASSQEVPGQSDRGSGNTIYF
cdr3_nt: TGTGCCAGCAGCCAAGAGGTACCGGGACAGTCGGACCGAGGCTCTGGAAACACCATATATTTT

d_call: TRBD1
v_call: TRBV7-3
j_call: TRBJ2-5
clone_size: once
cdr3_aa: CASSQTGGETQYF
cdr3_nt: TGTGCCAGCAGCCAGACAGGGGGCGAGACCCAGTACTTC

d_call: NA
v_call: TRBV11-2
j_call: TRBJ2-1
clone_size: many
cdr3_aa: CASSWPVRGGYNEQFF
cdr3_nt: TGTGCCAGCAGTTGGCCCGTGCGAGGGGGATACAATGAGCAGTTCTTC

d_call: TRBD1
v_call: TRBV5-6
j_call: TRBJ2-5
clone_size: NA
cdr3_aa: CASSSPGTGLQETQYF
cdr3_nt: TGTGCCAGCAGCTCTCCCGGGACAGGCCTACAAGAGACCCAGTACTTC

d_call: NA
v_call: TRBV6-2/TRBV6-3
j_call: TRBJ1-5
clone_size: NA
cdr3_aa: CASSYAGVVQPQHF
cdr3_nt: TGTGCCAGCAGTTACGCAGGGGTGGTCCAGCCCCAGCATTTT

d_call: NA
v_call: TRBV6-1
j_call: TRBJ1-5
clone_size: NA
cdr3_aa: CASSGRGAGRSGQPQHF
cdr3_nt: TGTGCCAGCAGTGGCCGGGGTGCAGGGAGGTCGGGACAGCCCCAGCATTTT

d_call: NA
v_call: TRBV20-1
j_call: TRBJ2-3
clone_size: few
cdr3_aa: CSAQASAGAWTLVSTQYF
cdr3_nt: TGCAGTGCCCAGGCTAGCGCGGGGGCCTGGACACTCGTTTCTACGCAGTATTTT

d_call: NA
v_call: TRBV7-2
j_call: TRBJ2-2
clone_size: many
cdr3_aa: CASSYDRVGELFF
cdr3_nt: TGTGCCAGCAGCTATGACCGGGTCGGGGAGCTGTTTTTT

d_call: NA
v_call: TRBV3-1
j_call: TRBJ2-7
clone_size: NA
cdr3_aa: CASRQSGTMAYEQYF
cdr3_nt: TGTGCCAGCAGACAGTCGGGTACCATGGCCTACGAGCAGTACTTC

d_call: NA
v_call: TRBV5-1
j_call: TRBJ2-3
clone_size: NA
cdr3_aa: CASSPGAGGSTDTQYF
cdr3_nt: TGCGCCAGCAGCCCGGGGGCGGGCGGCAGCACAGATACGCAGTATTTT

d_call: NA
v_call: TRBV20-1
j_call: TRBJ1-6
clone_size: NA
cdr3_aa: CSASRREKDNSPLHF
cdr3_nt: TGCAGTGCTAGTCGCCGGGAAAAAGATAATTCACCCCTCCACTTT

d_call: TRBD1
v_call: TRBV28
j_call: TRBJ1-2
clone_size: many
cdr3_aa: CASTFFRPGGEGWNGYTF
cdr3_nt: TGTGCCAGCACATTTTTCCGCCCAGGGGGGGAGGGGTGGAATGGCTACACCTTC

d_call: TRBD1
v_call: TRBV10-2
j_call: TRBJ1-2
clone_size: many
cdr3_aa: CASSYPDRGLDGYTF
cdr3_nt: TGCGCCAGCAGTTACCCTGACAGGGGTTTGGATGGCTACACCTTC

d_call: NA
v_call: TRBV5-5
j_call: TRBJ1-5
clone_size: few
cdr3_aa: CASSASNQPQHF
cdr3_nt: TGTGCCAGCAGCGCTAGCAATCAGCCCCAGCATTTT

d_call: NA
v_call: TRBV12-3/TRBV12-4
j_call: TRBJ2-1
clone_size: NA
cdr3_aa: CASSYGLWRAAGEQFF
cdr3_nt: TGTGCCAGCAGCTACGGACTTTGGCGGGCGGCTGGCGAGCAGTTCTTC

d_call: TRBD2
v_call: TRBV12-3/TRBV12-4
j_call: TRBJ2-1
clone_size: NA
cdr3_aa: CASSLGLAGGSSYNEQFF
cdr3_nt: TGTGCCAGCAGCCTGGGACTAGCGGGGGGGAGCTCCTACAATGAGCAGTTCTTC

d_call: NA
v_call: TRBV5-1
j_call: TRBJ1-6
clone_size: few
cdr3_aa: CASSFQGEGAINSPLHF
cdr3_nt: TGCGCCAGCAGCTTCCAGGGTGAAGGAGCTATAAATTCACCCCTCCACTTT

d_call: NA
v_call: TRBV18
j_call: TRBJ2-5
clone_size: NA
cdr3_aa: CASSPGQGRQETQYF
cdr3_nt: TGTGCCAGCTCACCAGGGCAGGGGAGGCAAGAGACCCAGTACTTC

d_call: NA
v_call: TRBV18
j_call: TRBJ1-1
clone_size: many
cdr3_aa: CASSLLGGTEAFF
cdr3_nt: TGTGCCAGCTCCCTATTGGGGGGGACTGAAGCTTTCTTT

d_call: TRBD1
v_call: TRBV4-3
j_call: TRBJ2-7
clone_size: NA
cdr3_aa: CASSLDPGQGTYEQYF
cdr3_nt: TGCGCCAGCAGCCTCGACCCGGGACAGGGTACCTACGAGCAGTACTTC

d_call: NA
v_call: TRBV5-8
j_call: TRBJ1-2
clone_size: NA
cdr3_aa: CASSLFTGPYGYTF
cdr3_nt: TGTGCCAGCAGCCTTTTTACAGGGCCCTATGGCTACACCTTC

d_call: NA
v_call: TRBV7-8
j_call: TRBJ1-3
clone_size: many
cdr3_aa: CASIAGNTIYF
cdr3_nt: TGTGCCAGCATAGCAGGAAACACCATATATTTT

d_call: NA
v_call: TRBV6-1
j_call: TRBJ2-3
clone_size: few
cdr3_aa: CASSPRDSMGTQYF
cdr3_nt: TGTGCCAGCAGTCCCCGGGACTCCATGGGCACGCAGTATTTT

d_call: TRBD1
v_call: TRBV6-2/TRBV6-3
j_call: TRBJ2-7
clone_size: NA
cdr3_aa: CASSRDSYYEQYF
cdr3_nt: TGTGCCAGCAGCCGGGACAGTTACTACGAGCAGTACTTC

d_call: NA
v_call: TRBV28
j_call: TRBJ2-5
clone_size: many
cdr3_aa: CASSLNPRPRPPWDF
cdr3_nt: TGTGCCAGCAGTTTAAATCCAAGGCCACGTCCCCCGTGGGACTTC

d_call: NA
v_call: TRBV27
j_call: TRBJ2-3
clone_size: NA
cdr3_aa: CASSRTHTDTQYF
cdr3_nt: TGTGCCAGCAGCCGAACCCACACAGATACGCAGTATTTT

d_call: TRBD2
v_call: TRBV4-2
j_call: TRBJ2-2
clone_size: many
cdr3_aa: CASSQDMAGGTPTGELFF
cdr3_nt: TGTGCCAGCAGCCAAGATATGGCGGGGGGGACTCCCACCGGGGAGCTGTTTTTT

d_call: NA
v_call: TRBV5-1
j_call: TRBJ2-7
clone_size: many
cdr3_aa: CASSLGGRSGAYEQYF
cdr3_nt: TGCGCCAGCAGCTTGGGTGGACGGTCCGGGGCCTACGAGCAGTACTTC

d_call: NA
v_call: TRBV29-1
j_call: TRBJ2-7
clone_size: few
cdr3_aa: CSVVGGDSHEQYF
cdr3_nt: TGCAGCGTTGTTGGAGGGGATTCCCACGAGCAGTACTTC

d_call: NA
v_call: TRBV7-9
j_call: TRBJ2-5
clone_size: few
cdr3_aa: CASSFRDPQETQYF
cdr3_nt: TGTGCCAGCAGCTTCCGGGACCCACAAGAGACCCAGTACTTC

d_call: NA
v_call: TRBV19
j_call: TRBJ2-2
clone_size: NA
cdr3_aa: CASRHRKGLNTGELFF
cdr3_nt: TGTGCCAGTAGACATCGCAAGGGGCTGAACACCGGGGAGCTGTTTTTT

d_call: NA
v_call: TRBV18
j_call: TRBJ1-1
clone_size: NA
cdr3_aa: CASLKTQNTEAFF
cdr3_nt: TGTGCCAGCCTAAAAACCCAGAACACTGAAGCTTTCTTT

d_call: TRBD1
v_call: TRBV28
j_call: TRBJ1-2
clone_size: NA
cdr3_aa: CASSMTGGDVYGYTF
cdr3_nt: TGTGCCAGCAGTATGACAGGGGGCGACGTCTATGGCTACACCTTC